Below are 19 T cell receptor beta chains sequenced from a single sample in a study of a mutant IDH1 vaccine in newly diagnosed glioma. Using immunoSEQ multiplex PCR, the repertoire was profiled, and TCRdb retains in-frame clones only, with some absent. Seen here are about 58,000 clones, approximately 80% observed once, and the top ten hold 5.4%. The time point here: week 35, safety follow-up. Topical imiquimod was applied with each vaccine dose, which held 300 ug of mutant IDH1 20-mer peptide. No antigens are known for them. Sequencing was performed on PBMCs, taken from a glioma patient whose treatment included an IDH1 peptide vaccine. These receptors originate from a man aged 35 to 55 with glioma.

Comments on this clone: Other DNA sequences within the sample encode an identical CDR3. CDR3 nucleotide sequence: TGTGCCAGCAGCGTAGGGTCTGGCAGCTACGAGCAGTACTTC. Its translation is CASSVGSGSYEQYF. The gene calls are TRBV9 and TRBJ2-7; D not certain. V lost 0 bases, J lost 3 bases, and 10 bases lay in between. CDR1 SGDLS and CDR2 YYNGEE come from the germline V gene. The CDR3 is made up of 14 amino acids.

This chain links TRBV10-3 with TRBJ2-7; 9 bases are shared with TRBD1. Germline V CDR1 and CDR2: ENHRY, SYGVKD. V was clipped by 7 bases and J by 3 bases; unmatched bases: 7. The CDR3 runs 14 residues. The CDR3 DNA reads TGTGCCATCATTCCCCCGGACAGGGGCTACGAGCAGTACTTC. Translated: CAIIPPDRGYEQYF.

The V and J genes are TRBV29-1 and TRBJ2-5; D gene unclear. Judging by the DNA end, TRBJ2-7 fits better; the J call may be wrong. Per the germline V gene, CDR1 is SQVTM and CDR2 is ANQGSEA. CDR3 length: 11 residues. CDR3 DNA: TGCAGCGTTGGGCAATCCTACGAGCAGTACTTC. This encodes CSVGQSYEQYF.

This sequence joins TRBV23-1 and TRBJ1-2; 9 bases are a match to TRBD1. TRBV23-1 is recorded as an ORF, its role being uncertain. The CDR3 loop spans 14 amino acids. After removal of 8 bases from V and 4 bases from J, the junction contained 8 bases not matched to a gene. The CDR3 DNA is TGCGCCAGCGCGGAACAGGGGGCAAGCTATGGCTACACCTTC. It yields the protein CASAEQGASYGYTF.

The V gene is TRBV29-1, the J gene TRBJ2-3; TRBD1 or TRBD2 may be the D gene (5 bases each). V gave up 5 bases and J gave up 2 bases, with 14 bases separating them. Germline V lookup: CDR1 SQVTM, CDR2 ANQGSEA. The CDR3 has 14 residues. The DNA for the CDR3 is TGCAGCGTTAGAGGGGCTACCAACACAGATACGCAGTATTTT. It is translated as CSVRGATNTDTQYF.

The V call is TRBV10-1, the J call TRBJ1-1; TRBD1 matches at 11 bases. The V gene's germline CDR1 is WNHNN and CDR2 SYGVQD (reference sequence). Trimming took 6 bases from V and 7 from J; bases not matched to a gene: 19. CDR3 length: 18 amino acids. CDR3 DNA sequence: TGCGCCAGCAGGAGAAACCGGGACAGGGGGTCTCATATCGATGAAGCTTTCTTT. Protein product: CASRRNRDRGSHIDEAFF.

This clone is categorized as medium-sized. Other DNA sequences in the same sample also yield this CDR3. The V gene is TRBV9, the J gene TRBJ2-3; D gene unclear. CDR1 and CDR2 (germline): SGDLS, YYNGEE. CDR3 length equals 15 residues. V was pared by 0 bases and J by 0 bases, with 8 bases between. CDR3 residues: CASSVGVDSTDTQYF. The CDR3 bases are TGTGCCAGCAGCGTAGGTGTGGACAGCACAGATACGCAGTATTTT.

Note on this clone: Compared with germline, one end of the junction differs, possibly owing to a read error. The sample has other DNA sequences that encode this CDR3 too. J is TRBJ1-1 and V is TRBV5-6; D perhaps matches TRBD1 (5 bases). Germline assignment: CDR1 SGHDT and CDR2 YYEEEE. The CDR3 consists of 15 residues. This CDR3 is CASSLLGATNTEAFF. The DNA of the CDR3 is TGTGCCAGCAGCTTGTTAGGGGCCACGAACACTGAGGCTTTCTTT.

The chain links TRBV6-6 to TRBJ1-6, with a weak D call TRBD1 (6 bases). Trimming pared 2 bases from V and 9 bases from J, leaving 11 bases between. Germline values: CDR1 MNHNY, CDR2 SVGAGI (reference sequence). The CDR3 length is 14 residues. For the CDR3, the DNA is TGTGCCAGCAGTTACAAGGGGACAAGTTCACCCCTCCACTTT. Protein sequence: CASSYKGTSSPLHF.

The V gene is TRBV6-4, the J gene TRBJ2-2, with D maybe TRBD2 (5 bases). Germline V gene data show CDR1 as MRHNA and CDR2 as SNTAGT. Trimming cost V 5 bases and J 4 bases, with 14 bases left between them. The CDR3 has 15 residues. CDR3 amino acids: CASSTEDLSTGELFF. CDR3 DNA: TGTGCCAGCAGTACGGAGGACTTATCCACCGGGGAGCTGTTTTTT.

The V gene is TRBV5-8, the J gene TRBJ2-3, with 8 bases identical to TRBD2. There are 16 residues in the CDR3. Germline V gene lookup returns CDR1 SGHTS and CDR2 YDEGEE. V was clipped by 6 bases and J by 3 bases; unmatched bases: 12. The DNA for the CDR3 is TGTGCCAGCAACCCCCCCCTCGGGACTAGAACAGATACGCAGTATTTT. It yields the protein CASNPPLGTRTDTQYF.

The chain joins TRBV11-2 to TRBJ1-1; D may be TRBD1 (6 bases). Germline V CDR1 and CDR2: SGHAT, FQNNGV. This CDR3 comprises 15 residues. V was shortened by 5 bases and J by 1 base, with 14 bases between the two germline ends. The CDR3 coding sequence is TGTGCCAGCAGCCCGCGAGGCAGGGGGAACACTGAAGCTTTCTTT. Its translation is CASSPRGRGNTEAFF.

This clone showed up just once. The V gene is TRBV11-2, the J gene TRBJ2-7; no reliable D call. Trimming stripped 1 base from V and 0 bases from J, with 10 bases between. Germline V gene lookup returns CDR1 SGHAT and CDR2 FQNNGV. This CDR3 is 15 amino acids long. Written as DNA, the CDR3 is TGTGCCAGCAGCTTAGTAGCCAGAGTCTCCTACGAGCAGTACTTC. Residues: CASSLVARVSYEQYF.

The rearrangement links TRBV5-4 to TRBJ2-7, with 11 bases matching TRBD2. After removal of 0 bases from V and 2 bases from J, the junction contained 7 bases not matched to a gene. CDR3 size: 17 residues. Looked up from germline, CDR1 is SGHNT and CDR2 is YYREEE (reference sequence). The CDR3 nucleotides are TGTGCCAGCAGCTTGGAGGGGACTAGCGGCTTCCCCTACGAGCAGTACTTC. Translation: CASSLEGTSGFPYEQYF.

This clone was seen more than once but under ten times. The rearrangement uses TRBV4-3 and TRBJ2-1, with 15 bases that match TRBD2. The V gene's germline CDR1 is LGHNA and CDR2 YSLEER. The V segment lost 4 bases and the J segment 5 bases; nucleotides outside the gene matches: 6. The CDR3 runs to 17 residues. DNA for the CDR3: TGCGCCAGCAGCCCGGGACTAGCGGGAGGATCGAACAATGAGCAGTTCTTC. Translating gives CASSPGLAGGSNNEQFF.

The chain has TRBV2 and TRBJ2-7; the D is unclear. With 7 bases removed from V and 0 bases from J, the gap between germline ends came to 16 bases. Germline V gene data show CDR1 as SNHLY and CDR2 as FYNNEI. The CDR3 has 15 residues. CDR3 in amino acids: CASNGQPTSSYEQYF. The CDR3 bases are TGTGCCAGCAATGGGCAGCCAACAAGCTCCTACGAGCAGTACTTC. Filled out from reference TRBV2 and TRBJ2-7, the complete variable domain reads EPEVTQTPSHQVTQMGQEVILRCVPISNHLYFYWYRQILGQKVEFLVSFYNNEISEKSEIFDDQFSVERPDGSNFTLKIRSTKLEDSAMYFCASNGQPTSSYEQYFGPGTRLTVT.

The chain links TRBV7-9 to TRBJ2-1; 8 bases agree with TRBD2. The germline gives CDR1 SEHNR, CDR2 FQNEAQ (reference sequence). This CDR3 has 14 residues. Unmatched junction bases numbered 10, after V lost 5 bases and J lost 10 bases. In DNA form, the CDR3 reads TGTGCCAGCAGCGTTAGCGGGACTAGTGGCGAGCAGTTCTTC. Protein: CASSVSGTSGEQFF.

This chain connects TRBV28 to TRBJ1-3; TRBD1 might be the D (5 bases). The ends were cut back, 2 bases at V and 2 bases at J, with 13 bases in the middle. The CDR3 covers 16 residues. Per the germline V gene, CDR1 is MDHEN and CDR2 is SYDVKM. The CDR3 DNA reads TGTGCCAGCAGTTTAAAGGGGCGTTCGGCTGGAAACACCATATATTTT. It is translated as CASSLKGRSAGNTIYF.

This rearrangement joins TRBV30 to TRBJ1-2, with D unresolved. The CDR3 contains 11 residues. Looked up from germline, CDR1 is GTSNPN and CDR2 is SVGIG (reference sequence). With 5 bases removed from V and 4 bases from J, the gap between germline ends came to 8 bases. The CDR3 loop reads CAWAWGYGYTF. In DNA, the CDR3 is TGTGCCTGGGCTTGGGGCTATGGCTACACCTTC.